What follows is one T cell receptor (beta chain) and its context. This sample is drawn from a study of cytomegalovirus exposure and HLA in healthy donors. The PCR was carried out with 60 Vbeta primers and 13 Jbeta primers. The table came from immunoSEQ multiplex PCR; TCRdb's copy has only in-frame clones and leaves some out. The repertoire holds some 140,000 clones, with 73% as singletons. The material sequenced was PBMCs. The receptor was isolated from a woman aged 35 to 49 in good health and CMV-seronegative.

CDR3 residues: CASSPLGDSGEQYV. As DNA, the CDR3 is TGTGCCAGCTCACCTCTTGGGGACAGTGGCGAGCAGTACGTC. This chain connects TRBV18 to TRBJ2-7, with 7 bases fitting TRBD1. CDR3 length: 14 amino acids. The trim removed 3 bases at V and 6 bases at J, leaving 8 bases unmatched. CDR1 KGHSH and CDR2 LQKENI come from the germline V gene.